This T cell receptor beta chain was sequenced during a study of cytotoxic CD8 clonotypes in ibrutinib-treated CLL. Study conclusions and caveats: Public clonotypes (which were uncommon) either contracted or remained stable on treatment.

Per germline, CDR1 SGHVS and CDR2 FNYEAQ. This CDR3 is built from 16 residues. Deletions cut 1 base from V and 0 bases from J, with 12 bases between. Comment on this clone: The target antigen is unknown.

Produced via immunoSEQ multiplex PCR; TCRdb's table is partial and in-frame only. The table lists 75,000 to 90,000 clones, 83% of them singletons, with less than 45% in the top ten. This clonotype was obtained from a human donor with chronic lymphocytic leukemia. The V call is TRBV7-6, the J call TRBJ2-5; TRBD2 is a possible D gene (5 bases). Sequenced here: PBMCs, sampled after 24 months of ibrutinib treatment. The CDR3 protein is CASSLEGPGNQETQYF. Written as DNA, the CDR3 is TGTGCCAGCAGCTTAGAAGGTCCGGGAAACCAAGAGACCCAGTACTTC.